This entry concerns a single TCR beta chain. Profiled with immunoSEQ multiplex PCR; TCRdb holds only in-frame clones, not every one. The sample yields fewer than 800,000 clones, roughly 90% seen once. The record originates from a study of Ad26.COV2.S vaccination and SARS-CoV-2 variants. Treatment given: 15 to 20 received Ad26.COV2.S at low or high dose, single or two shots; a few received placebo; per-sample allocation not given. Day 63 following the first vaccine or placebo injection was when the samples were taken. In Boston, an adult donor aged 18-55 years took part. In the vaccine, an Ad26 vector expressed the SARS-CoV-2 spike of the Wuhan strain. Germline loops: CDR1 LGHNA, CDR2 YNFKEQ. This CDR3 comprises 16 residues. V lost 4 bases, J lost 2 bases, and 6 bases stayed unmatched.

The clonotype comes from a person aged 18-65 years who received the Ad26.COV2.S COVID-19 vaccine or a placebo. The V and J genes are TRBV4-2 and TRBJ2-3; 10 positions match TRBD2. The material sequenced was peripheral blood, taken in a trial of Ad26.COV2.S vaccine versus placebo. CDR3 DNA sequence: TGTGCCAGCAGCCGTTTCAGCGGGGGGGCCACAGATACGCAGTATTTT. Translation: CASSRFSGGATDTQYF.